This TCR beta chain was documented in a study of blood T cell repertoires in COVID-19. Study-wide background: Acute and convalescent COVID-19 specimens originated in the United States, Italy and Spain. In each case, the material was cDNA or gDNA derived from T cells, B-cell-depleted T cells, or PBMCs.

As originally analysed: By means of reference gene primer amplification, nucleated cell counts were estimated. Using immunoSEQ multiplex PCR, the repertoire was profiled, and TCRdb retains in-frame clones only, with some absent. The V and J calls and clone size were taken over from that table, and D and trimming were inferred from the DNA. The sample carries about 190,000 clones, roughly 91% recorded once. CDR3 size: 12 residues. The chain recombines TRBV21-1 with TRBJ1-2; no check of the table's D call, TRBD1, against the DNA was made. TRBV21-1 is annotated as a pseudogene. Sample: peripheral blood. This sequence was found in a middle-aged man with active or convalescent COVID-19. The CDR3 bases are TGTGCCAGCAGCCACCGGACAGGTGGCTACACCTTC. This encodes CASSHRTGGYTF.